The 18 T cell receptor beta chains below come from one sample, sequenced in a study of neurological immune-mediated disorders (dated by TCRdb to between 2019 and 2020). Library generation was performed with 5' RACE. These reads were obtained on an Illumina HiSeq 2500. TCRdb reprocessing: public reads trimmed at Q25 with fastp, clones called with MiXCR, in-frame beta chains kept. Here each entry gathers all rows of one CDR3 protein and keeps the most common genes and DNA. For this sample the table gives 50,000 or so distinct CDR3 sequences, of which around 4% were detected only once. Jointly, the top ten make up over 5.5% of the sample. Sequencing used PBMCs. The receptors were sampled from a man aged 55 to 70 with multiple sclerosis.

This clonotype was picked up many times. V is TRBV29-1 and J is TRBJ1-2; 12 nucleotides align to TRBD1. The germline CDR1 and CDR2 sequences are SQVTM and ANQGSEA. The CDR3 has 16 amino acids. The CDR3 spells CSSRSGTGGAGYGYTF. The CDR3, as DNA: TGCAGTTCCCGGTCTGGGACAGGGGGCGCCGGCTATGGCTACACCTTC.

The table lists this clonotype with a few counts. V usage is TRBV5-1 and J usage is TRBJ1-3; weak D call: TRBD1 (6 bases). Germline V CDR1 and CDR2: SGHRS, YFSETQ. Trimming took off 4 bases at V and 6 bases at J, with 14 bases between the two ends. The CDR3 totals 14 residues. The CDR3 sequence: CASSRQGRENTIYF. CDR3 in DNA: TGCGCCAGCAGCCGCCAGGGGAGAGAAAACACCATATATTTT.

This clonotype has a count of ten or more. CDR3 residues: CASSRDYSDEQFF. The CDR3 nucleotides read TGTGCCAGCAGCCGGGACTATAGTGATGAGCAGTTCTTC. The chain employs TRBV12-3 or TRBV12-4 and TRBJ2-1; 7 bases map to TRBD2. Losses at the gene ends were 6 bases for V and 8 bases for J; bases not matched to a gene: 7. The CDR3 sequence is 13 residues long.

This clonotype was seen ten or more times. The chain carries TRBV12-3 or TRBV12-4 and TRBJ2-1; 7 bases align to TRBD2. The CDR3 spans 17 residues. V trimming: 8 bases; J trimming: 2 bases; junction bases outside the gene matches: 15. CDR3 sequence reads: CASETTTGEGPYNEQFF. The CDR3 DNA sequence: TGTGCCAGCGAGACAACGACGGGGGAGGGCCCCTACAATGAGCAGTTCTTC.

Ten or more counts support this clonotype. The genes are TRBV20-1 and TRBJ2-2; D ambiguous. V gave up 3 bases and J gave up 10 bases, with 9 bases separating them. Germline lookup yields CDR1 DFQATT and CDR2 SNEGSKA (reference sequence). CDR3 length: 11 residues. The CDR3 DNA is TGCAGTGCTAGGACATTGAAGGAGCTGTTTTTT. Protein sequence: CSARTLKELFF.

CDR3 DNA sequence: TGCAGTGCCACGAGAACGGGGGGGCTCAATGAGCAGTTCTTC. This codes for CSATRTGGLNEQFF. The genes are TRBV20-1 and TRBJ2-1; TRBD2 agrees at 8 bases. The CDR3 loop spans 14 amino acids. V shed 6 bases and J 6 bases; nucleotides not matched to a gene: 10. Germline assignment: CDR1 DFQATT and CDR2 SNEGSKA (reference sequence).

CDR3 in DNA: TGCAGCGCCAATCTCGCTAGCGGGAGATCCTACGAGCAGTACTTC. This codes for CSANLASGRSYEQYF. The rearrangement joins TRBV29-1 to TRBJ2-7, with 10 bases identical to TRBD2. CDR1 and CDR2 (germline): SQVTM, ANQGSEA. V was pared by 7 bases and J by 1 base, with 10 bases of the junction left unmatched. The CDR3 is made up of 15 amino acids.

At least ten counts were recorded for this clonotype. This chain links TRBV5-1 with TRBJ1-1; tentative D call: TRBD1 (5 bases). The CDR3 totals 15 residues. Deletions cut 1 base from V and 0 bases from J, with 10 bases between. Germline CDR1 and CDR2: SGHRS and YFSETQ. CDR3 sequence reads: CASSLSGVMNTEAFF. As DNA, the CDR3 is TGCGCCAGCAGCTTGTCGGGGGTGATGAACACTGAAGCTTTCTTT.

The table lists this clonotype with many counts. Here the CDR3 reads CSALSGLTGELFF. The CDR3 DNA follows: TGCAGTGCTCTTTCGGGCCTCACCGGGGAGCTGTTTTTT. The chain has TRBV20-1 and TRBJ2-2; no definite D call. The CDR3 contains 13 residues. The V gene lost 5 bases and the J gene lost 4 bases, with 11 bases spanning the gap. Germline loops: CDR1 DFQATT, CDR2 SNEGSKA (reference sequence).

This clonotype came up many times. The chain combines TRBV6-6 with TRBJ2-7; TRBD1 is a possible D gene (5 bases). Germline V gene sequence: CDR1 MNHNY, CDR2 SVGAGI (reference sequence). The length of the CDR3 is 14 residues. V was pared by 8 bases and J by 2 bases, with 16 bases between. The CDR3 sequence: CASYPGYETYEQYF. For the CDR3, the DNA is TGTGCCAGCTACCCAGGGTATGAGACCTACGAGCAGTACTTC.

This clonotype was counted many times. The J gene is TRBJ2-7, the V gene TRBV29-1; D is ambiguous. The V gene lost 2 bases and the J gene lost 6 bases, with 14 bases spanning the gap. The CDR3 contains 13 residues. Germline V gives CDR1 SQVTM, CDR2 ANQGSEA. The CDR3 coding sequence is TGCAGCGTTGAATATATCCCAGCTCGCGAGCAGTACTTC. Translation: CSVEYIPAREQYF.

This clonotype was observed many times. The rearrangement uses TRBV5-1 and TRBJ1-4; unclear D gene. The ends were cut back, 0 bases at V and 6 bases at J, with 9 bases in the middle. The CDR3 length is 14 residues. Germline V gives CDR1 SGHRS, CDR2 YFSETQ. The CDR3, as DNA: TGCGCCAGCAGCTTGGGACGGAGCCATGAAAAACTGTTTTTT. Its protein is CASSLGRSHEKLFF.

This clonotype has at least ten counts. The chain combines TRBV29-1 with TRBJ2-5, with D unclear. The germline V gene has CDR1 SQVTM and CDR2 ANQGSEA. V lost 1 base to trimming and J lost 5 bases, with 11 bases between them. The CDR3 consists of 13 residues. The CDR3 loop reads CSVEAHIGETQYF. CDR3 DNA: TGCAGCGTTGAAGCCCATATCGGGGAGACCCAGTACTTC. The variable domain in full, completed from reference TRBV29-1 and TRBJ2-5, reads SAVISQKPSRDICQRGTSLTIQCQVDSQVTMMFWYRQQPGQSLTLIATANQGSEATYESGFVIDKFPISRPNLTFSTLTVSNMSPEDSSIYLCSVEAHIGETQYFGPGTRLLVL.

This clonotype was seen many times. The chain uses TRBV24-1 and TRBJ1-5, with D uncertain. The CDR3 loop spans 12 amino acids. Germline V gives CDR1 KGHDR, CDR2 SFDVKD. Trimming left V 2 bases short and J 9 bases short, with 7 bases between. CDR3 protein: CATSDSSRPQHF. Here the CDR3 DNA reads TGTGCCACCAGTGATTCGAGCCGGCCCCAGCATTTT.

The table lists this clonotype with many counts. The rearrangement joins TRBV5-1 to TRBJ2-2, with D hard to call. Deletions cut 0 bases from V and 6 bases from J, with 9 bases between. Germline lookup yields CDR1 SGHRS and CDR2 YFSETQ. The CDR3 contains 14 residues. This CDR3 reads CASSLERIPGELFF. CDR3 coding DNA: TGCGCCAGCAGCTTGGAGAGGATTCCCGGGGAGCTGTTTTTT.

This clonotype was detected many times. The V call is TRBV5-1, the J call TRBJ2-3, with D tentatively TRBD2 (5 bases). CDR3 length: 16 residues. CDR1 and CDR2 (germline): SGHRS, YFSETQ. V lost 5 bases and J 0 bases, leaving 16 bases between the germline ends. CDR3 protein: CASSNSEGGSTDTQYF. DNA for the CDR3: TGCGCCAGCAGTAACTCCGAAGGCGGGAGCACAGATACGCAGTATTTT.

There are many counts of this clonotype. J is TRBJ2-4 and V is TRBV28; TRBD1 aligns across 9 bases. CDR3 length equals 13 residues. V was pared by 6 bases and J by 3 bases, with 0 bases of the junction left unmatched. Germline V gives CDR1 MDHEN, CDR2 SYDVKM. CDR3 bases: TGTGCCAGCAGGACAGGGGGCAAAAACATTCAGTACTTC. Its protein product is CASRTGGKNIQYF. The entire variable domain, with the rest obtained from reference TRBV28 and TRBJ2-4, is as follows: DVKVTQSSRYLVKRTGEKVFLECVQDMDHENMFWYRQDPGLGLRLIYFSYDVKMKEKGDIPEGYSVSREKKERFSLILESASTNQTSMYLCASRTGGKNIQYFGAGTRLSVL.

This clonotype was counted a few times. A much larger clone differs by one base, so this may be a read error. V is TRBV20-1 and J is TRBJ1-5; possible D gene TRBD1, 5 bases. This CDR3 spans 13 amino acids. Germline CDR1 is DFQATT and CDR2 is SNEGSKA (reference sequence). The CDR3 DNA reads as TGCAGTGCTAGAGTGGGGCGGGAGCAGCACCAGCATTTT. Its translation: CSARVGREQHQHF.